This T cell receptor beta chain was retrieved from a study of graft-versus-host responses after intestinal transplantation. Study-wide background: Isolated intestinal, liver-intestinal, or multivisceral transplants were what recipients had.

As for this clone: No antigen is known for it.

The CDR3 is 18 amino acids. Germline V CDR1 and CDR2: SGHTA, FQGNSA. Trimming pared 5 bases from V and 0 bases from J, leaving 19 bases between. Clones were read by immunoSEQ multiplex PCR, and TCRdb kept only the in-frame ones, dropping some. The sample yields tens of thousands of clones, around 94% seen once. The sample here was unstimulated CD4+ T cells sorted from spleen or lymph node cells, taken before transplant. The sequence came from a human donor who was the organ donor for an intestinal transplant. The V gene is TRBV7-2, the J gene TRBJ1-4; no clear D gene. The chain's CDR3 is CASSTPAERDATNEKLFF. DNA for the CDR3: TGTGCCAGCAGCACCCCGGCGGAGAGAGATGCAACTAATGAAAAACTGTTTTTT.